Following are 7 T cell receptor beta chains from one sample sequenced in a study of naive and memory T cell subsets. Two oligonucleotides, mixed equimolar, formed the beta constant-region primer covering TRBC1 and TRBC2. TCRdb independently ran MiXCR on the UMI-ligation and nested PCR reads; one entry per CDR3 protein. The sample holds under 150,000 distinct CDR3 sequences; more than 15% are singletons and the top ten take around 0.14%. The sequenced sample consisted of naive CD4+ T cells from blood. The receptors originated from a human donor in good health.

This clonotype occurred a few times. The chain has TRBV27 and TRBJ1-6; D is uncertain. CDR1 is MNHEY, CDR2 SMNVEV, per germline (reference sequence). The CDR3 loop spans 14 amino acids. V was clipped by 2 bases and J by 15 bases, with 17 bases between them. This CDR3 is CASSLGSLQNILHF. CDR3 sequence (DNA): TGTGCCAGCAGTTTAGGGTCTTTGCAGAATATCCTCCACTTT.

The CDR3 DNA follows: TGTGCCAGCAGCTTAGGAAGCGTTCCCATCTCCTACAATGAGCAGTTCTTC. Translated: CASSLGSVPISYNEQFF. The chain links TRBV7-2 to TRBJ2-1; D unclear. V lost 1 base to trimming and J lost 0 bases, with 13 bases between them. Looked up from germline, CDR1 is SGHTA and CDR2 is FQGNSA. The CDR3 contains 17 residues.

This clonotype was seen a handful of times. The chain joins TRBV14 to TRBJ1-6; D not certain. Germline-derived CDR1 and CDR2 are SGHDN and FVKESK. The CDR3 is made up of 16 amino acids. V shed 0 bases and J shed 9 bases, with 15 bases lying between them. In nucleotides, the CDR3 is TGTGCCAGCAGCCAAGATCCCGGGCAGATAGGTTCACCCCTCCACTTT. Its protein is CASSQDPGQIGSPLHF.

V and J are TRBV20-1 and TRBJ2-3; 10 bases align to TRBD2. This CDR3 has 15 residues. V was clipped by 4 bases and J by 4 bases; unmatched bases: 8. Per germline, CDR1 DFQATT and CDR2 SNEGSKA (reference sequence). The CDR3 DNA is TGCAGTGCTAACGCCGGGACTAGCGAGGCAGATACGCAGTATTTT. Protein sequence: CSANAGTSEADTQYF.

The chain joins TRBV5-4 to TRBJ2-1; 11 bases fit TRBD2. Germline CDR1 SGHNT, CDR2 YYREEE (reference sequence). The V segment lost 4 bases and the J segment 3 bases; nucleotides outside the gene matches: 3. CDR3 length: 15 residues. CDR3 residues: CASSHLAGGYNEQFF. In DNA, the CDR3 is TGTGCCAGCAGCCACCTAGCGGGAGGCTACAATGAGCAGTTCTTC.

A few counts support this clonotype. The chain joins TRBV7-2 to TRBJ2-7, with D perhaps TRBD1 (6 bases). The germline V gene encodes CDR1 SGHTA and CDR2 FQGNSA. CDR3 length: 13 amino acids. Trimming shortened V by 0 bases and J by 6 bases, and 9 bases separated the two germline ends. Written as DNA, the CDR3 is TGTGCCAGCAGCTTAGCCGGACAGTTCGAGCAGTACTTC. Amino acid sequence: CASSLAGQFEQYF.

This chain uses TRBV5-1 with TRBJ2-1; TRBD2 matches 8 bases. From germline, CDR1 is SGHRS and CDR2 YFSETQ. J lost 9 bases, V lost 0 bases, and 11 bases had no gene match. The CDR3 length is 16 residues. CDR3 protein: CASSLAIGLAGVEQFF. In DNA, the CDR3 is TGCGCCAGCAGCTTGGCAATCGGACTAGCTGGTGTTGAGCAGTTCTTC.